Presented here are 17 T cell receptor beta chains from one specimen sequenced in a study of CD8+ T cells in alopecia areata. Sequencing templates came from extracted RNA that was reverse transcribed into cDNA. Using immunoSEQ multiplex PCR, the repertoire was profiled, and TCRdb retains in-frame clones only, with some absent. Of about 150,000 clones in the sample, 55% were seen once. Input material: CD4+ T cells sorted from blood. These receptors were taken from a human donor in good health.

This chain links TRBV9 with TRBJ1-3; D remains ambiguous. The CDR3 loop spans 15 amino acids. Per germline, CDR1 SGDLS and CDR2 YYNGEE. V lost 0 bases, J lost 0 bases, and 7 bases lay in between. CDR3 sequence: CASSVEPDSGNTIYF. The CDR3 region has the DNA TGTGCCAGCAGCGTAGAGCCAGACTCTGGAAACACCATATATTTT.

This clone was counted only a few times. This sequence joins TRBV9 and TRBJ2-1, with D perhaps matching TRBD2 (6 bases). The CDR3 extends over 13 amino acids. Germline V CDR1 and CDR2: SGDLS, YYNGEE. V was trimmed by 0 bases and J by 12 bases, leaving 13 bases between them. The chain's CDR3 is CASSVGPGDGQFF. DNA for the CDR3: TGTGCCAGCAGCGTAGGTCCGGGAGACGGGCAGTTCTTC.

The chain links TRBV5-1 to TRBJ2-7; 7 bases line up with TRBD1. CDR3 length: 15 residues. With 1 base clipped from V and 2 bases from J, the junction kept 6 bases outside the gene matches. Germline V CDR1 and CDR2: SGHRS, YFSETQ. In nucleotides, the CDR3 is TGCGCCAGCAGCTTGATCGGGACAGAGACCTACGAGCAGTACTTC. This sequence encodes CASSLIGTETYEQYF.

The chain combines TRBV5-4 with TRBJ2-1; no clear D. This CDR3 has 13 residues. The germline V gene encodes CDR1 SGHNT and CDR2 YYREEE (reference sequence). The V gene lost 0 bases and the J gene lost 5 bases, with 6 bases spanning the gap. CDR3 bases: TGTGCCAGCAGCTTGGTACGAGACAATGAGCAGTTCTTC. This codes for CASSLVRDNEQFF.

This chain links TRBV30 with TRBJ1-1; 7 nucleotides agree with TRBD1. From germline, CDR1 is GTSNPN and CDR2 SVGIG (reference sequence). The V and J ends lost 0 bases and 0 bases, in that order; junction bases with no gene match: 7. The CDR3 is 16 amino acids. DNA of the CDR3: TGTGCCTGGAGTGTCCCAGGGGGTGTATTGAACACTGAAGCTTTCTTT. Amino acid sequence: CAWSVPGGVLNTEAFF. The whole variable domain, filled in from reference TRBV30 and TRBJ1-1, reads SQTIHQWPATLVQPVGSPLSLECTVEGTSNPNLYWYRQAAGRGLQLLFYSVGIGQISSEVPQNLSASRPQDRQFILSSKKLLLSDSGFYLCAWSVPGGVLNTEAFFGQGTRLTVV.

Note on this clone: Other DNA sequences in this sample translate to the same CDR3. The chain is built from TRBV6-5 and TRBJ2-5; maybe TRBD2 (6 bases). The CDR3 runs 12 residues. The V end was cut by 3 bases, the J end by 5 bases, with 7 bases between. Germline CDR1 MNHEY, CDR2 SVGAGI. In DNA form, the CDR3 reads TGTGCCAGCAGTTATGCGGGGGAGACCCAGTACTTC. Translation gives CASSYAGETQYF.

The chain is built from TRBV4-1 and TRBJ2-7; D is perhaps TRBD2 (5 bases). Germline assignment: CDR1 MGHRA and CDR2 YSYEKL. V lost 3 bases, J lost 9 bases, and 18 bases lay in between. CDR3 length: 14 residues. CDR3 nucleotide sequence: TGCGCCAGCAGCCATCCCGGGGAACCGCGACGGCAGTACTTC. The encoded protein is CASSHPGEPRRQYF.

The genes are TRBV27 and TRBJ2-7, with 13 bases that match TRBD2. Losses at the gene ends were 5 bases for V and 2 bases for J; bases not matched to a gene: 6. CDR1 MNHEY and CDR2 SMNVEV come from the germline V gene (reference sequence). The CDR3 runs 16 residues. The DNA of the CDR3 is TGTGCCAGCAGTAGAACCGGGACTAGCGGGACCTACGAGCAGTACTTC. It translates to CASSRTGTSGTYEQYF.

The chain links TRBV5-1 to TRBJ2-3; D unclear. Germline CDR1 reads SGHRS; CDR2 reads YFSETQ. The V gene lost 0 bases and the J gene lost 2 bases, with 13 bases spanning the gap. CDR3 length: 16 residues. CDR3 in amino acids: CASSLDRSRSTDTQYF. The CDR3 DNA reads TGCGCCAGCAGCTTGGACCGGAGCCGTTCCACAGATACGCAGTATTTT. Filled out from reference TRBV5-1 and TRBJ2-3, the complete variable domain reads KAGVTQTPRYLIKTRGQQVTLSCSPISGHRSVSWYQQTPGQGLQFLFEYFSETQRNKGNFPGRFSGRQFSNSRSEMNVSTLELGDSALYLCASSLDRSRSTDTQYFGPGTRLTVL.

This chain links TRBV2 with TRBJ2-2; D unresolved. The germline V gene has CDR1 SNHLY and CDR2 FYNNEI. The germline V and J ends were trimmed by 4 bases and 3 bases, with 15 bases remaining between them. This CDR3 comprises 16 residues. The CDR3: CASSAEWGIDTGELFF. Here the CDR3 DNA reads TGTGCCAGCAGTGCTGAATGGGGTATCGACACCGGGGAGCTGTTTTTT.

The chain is built from TRBV7-9 and TRBJ2-3; 8 bases are a match to TRBD2. Germline V gives CDR1 SEHNR, CDR2 FQNEAQ (reference sequence). V shed 5 bases and J 3 bases; nucleotides not matched to a gene: 16. The CDR3 sequence is 18 residues long. The CDR3 region is CASSLRRLSGLGTDTQYF. DNA for the CDR3: TGTGCCAGCAGCCTGCGAAGACTGTCGGGACTAGGGACAGATACGCAGTATTTT.

This clone was picked up a small number of times. The chain employs TRBV7-2 and TRBJ1-1; TRBD1 matches 7 bases. Trimming cost V 4 bases and J 1 base; bases outside gene matches: 3. The CDR3 spans 14 residues. Germline V gene data show CDR1 as SGHTA and CDR2 as FQGNSA. The CDR3 reads CASSSRTGNTEAFF. CDR3 coding DNA: TGTGCCAGCAGCTCTCGGACAGGGAACACTGAAGCTTTCTTT. Using reference TRBV7-2 and TRBJ1-1 for the parts outside the CDR3, the full variable domain is GAGVSQSPSNKVTEKGKDVELRCDPISGHTALYWYRQSLGQGLEFLIYFQGNSAPDKSGLPSDRFSAERTGGSVSTLTIQRTQQEDSAVYLCASSSRTGNTEAFFGQGTRLTVV.

This clone was recorded only once. The CDR3 region is CSVGALAGGIWQTQYF. In nucleotides, the CDR3 is TGCAGCGTTGGAGCCCTAGCGGGAGGAATTTGGCAGACCCAGTACTTC. The chain couples TRBV29-1 to TRBJ2-5; TRBD2 aligns across 11 bases. The germline V gene encodes CDR1 SQVTM and CDR2 ANQGSEA. The CDR3 has 16 amino acids. Losses at the gene ends were 4 bases for V and 6 bases for J; bases not matched to a gene: 13.

The DNA of the CDR3 is TGTGCCAGCAGCCACTCGAGCTCCTTACAGGGAGAGCAGTACTTC. Translation gives CASSHSSSLQGEQYF. The genes are TRBV5-4 and TRBJ2-7; D is perhaps TRBD1 (6 bases). CDR1 and CDR2 (germline): SGHNT, YYREEE (reference sequence). This CDR3 region has 15 residues. The ends were cut back, 4 bases at V and 7 bases at J, with 21 bases in the middle.

This clone was counted a few times. This rearrangement joins TRBV6-6 to TRBJ1-2; D uncertain. There are 15 residues in the CDR3. CDR1 MNHNY and CDR2 SVGAGI come from the germline V gene (reference sequence). Trimming removed 5 bases from V and 0 bases from J, with 13 bases in between. CDR3 in amino acids: CASSLVIGSNYGYTF. As DNA, the CDR3 is TGTGCCAGCAGTCTAGTTATTGGGTCTAACTATGGCTACACCTTC.

The V and J genes are TRBV29-1 and TRBJ1-3; D call uncertain. CDR1 SQVTM and CDR2 ANQGSEA come from the germline V gene. The CDR3 sequence is 13 residues long. Between the trimmed V and J ends, which lost 5 bases and 3 bases, there was a span of 11 bases. The CDR3 DNA sequence: TGCAGCGTTTCGACCACTCTTGGAAACACCATATATTTT. As protein: CSVSTTLGNTIYF.

As concerns this clone: The sample contains more than one DNA sequence encoding this CDR3. The rearrangement links TRBV28 to TRBJ2-3; D unclear. Germline V lookup: CDR1 MDHEN, CDR2 SYDVKM. The CDR3 consists of 11 residues. V lost 5 bases and J 6 bases, leaving 6 bases between the germline ends. The CDR3 DNA follows: TGTGCCAGCAGTCGATCGGATACGCAGTATTTT. It specifies CASSRSDTQYF.